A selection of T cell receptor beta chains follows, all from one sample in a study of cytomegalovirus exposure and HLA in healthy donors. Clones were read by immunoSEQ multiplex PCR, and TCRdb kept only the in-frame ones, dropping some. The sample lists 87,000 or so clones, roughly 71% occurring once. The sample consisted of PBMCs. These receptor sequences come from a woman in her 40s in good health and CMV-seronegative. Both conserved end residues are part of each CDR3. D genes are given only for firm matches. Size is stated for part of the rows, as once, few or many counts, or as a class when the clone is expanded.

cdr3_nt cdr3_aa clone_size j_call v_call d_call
TGTGCCACCCCCGGGACTAACCTGGAGACCCAGTACTTC CATPGTNLETQYF . TRBJ2-5 TRBV2 TRBD2
TGTGCCAGCTCACCCCCCGGGACAGCTAACACTGAAGCTTTCTTT CASSPPGTANTEAFF . TRBJ1-1 TRBV18 TRBD1
TGTGCCAGCAGCTTAGAAGGGACAGGGAACTACGAGCAGTACTTC CASSLEGTGNYEQYF once TRBJ2-7 TRBV7-8 TRBD1
TGTGCCAGCAGTTTCCTATATAGCGGGGTCGTTTACGAGCAGTACTTC CASSFLYSGVVYEQYF . TRBJ2-7 TRBV27 TRBD2
TGTGCCAGCAGTTTGTGGGGGGGTGTAGCTTTCTTT CASSLWGGVAFF . TRBJ1-1 TRBV28 .
TGTGCCAGTAGTCTATTCAAGGGGCCGGCAGGTCAGCCCCAGCATTTT CASSLFKGPAGQPQHF . TRBJ1-5 TRBV19 .
TGTGCCTGGAGGGCCCAAGATAACACTGAAGCTTTCTTT CAWRAQDNTEAFF . TRBJ1-1 TRBV30 .
TGTGCCAGCAGTCCCCAGGGACTGGCAAACTCCTACGAGCAGTACTTC CASSPQGLANSYEQYF . TRBJ2-7 TRBV2 .
TGTGCCAGCAGCCCGGGACTAGCAGTGTGGGAGACCCAGTACTTC CASSPGLAVWETQYF . TRBJ2-5 TRBV5-8 TRBD2
TGTGCCAGCAGCGAAGAGGGCAACACTGAAGCTTTCTTT CASSEEGNTEAFF . TRBJ1-1 TRBV9 .
TGTGCCTGGACCCGTGGACAGGGAACCCTCTCTGGGGCCAACGTCCTGACTTTC CAWTRGQGTLSGANVLTF . TRBJ2-6 TRBV30 TRBD1
TGTGCCAGCAGCCCCAGACTAGCGGGGGATAGCACAGATACGCAGTATTTT CASSPRLAGDSTDTQYF . TRBJ2-3 TRBV4-2 TRBD2
TGCGCCAGCAGTGAAGACAGATTCGGGTCTGAAGCTTTCTTT CASSEDRFGSEAFF few TRBJ1-1 TRBV10-1 .
TGCGCCAGCAGCTCGGACTTAAACGGCTATGGCTACACCTTC CASSSDLNGYGYTF . TRBJ1-2 TRBV5-1 .
TGTGCCAGCAGTGCGTGGACAGGGGGCGCCTCTGAAGCTTTCTTT CASSAWTGGASEAFF . TRBJ1-1 TRBV27 TRBD1
TGTGCCAGCAGCTTAGGGCGCGCGGGAACGCTTTCCTACGAGCAGTACTTC CASSLGRAGTLSYEQYF once TRBJ2-7 TRBV7-2 .
TGTGCCAGCAGCTTTTTGACAGGAAATAACGAGCAGTACTTC CASSFLTGNNEQYF . TRBJ2-7 TRBV7-9 .
TGTGCCAGCAGCGCCACAGGGGCCAGTCATGGCTACACCTTC CASSATGASHGYTF . TRBJ1-2 TRBV7-8 TRBD1
TGTGCCAGCAGCGTAGATGACAGTCAAGAGACCCAGTACTTC CASSVDDSQETQYF . TRBJ2-5 TRBV9 .
TGCGCCAGCAGCGGTAGCGGGGAAACTACAATGAGTAGGCAGTTCTTC CASSGSGETTMSRQFF few TRBJ2-1 TRBV5-1 TRBD2
TGTGCCAGCTCATCGGGACAGGGCATGAACACTGAAGCTTTCTTT CASSSGQGMNTEAFF . TRBJ1-1 TRBV18 TRBD1
TGCGCCAACAGCTTGGCCACAGCGGGGGGGCCCCACGAGCAGTACTTC CANSLATAGGPHEQYF . TRBJ2-7 TRBV5-1 TRBD2
TGTGCCAGCAGTACGGCGGGTAACTATGGCTACACCTTC CASSTAGNYGYTF . TRBJ1-2 TRBV28 .
TGTGCCAGCAGTGATCCGGGGTACCCTCCCGGGGAGCTGTTTTTT CASSDPGYPPGELFF . TRBJ2-2 TRBV25-1 .
TGTGCCAGCAGTGAATGGGACAGTGAAGCTTTCTTT CASSEWDSEAFF . TRBJ1-1 TRBV25-1 TRBD1
TGCACTCTGGGGCAGGATAATGAAGCTTTCTTT CTLGQDNEAFF . TRBJ1-1 TRBV20-1 .
TGCGCCAGCAGCTCCAGGGAACTCGGCATTCAGTACTTC CASSSRELGIQYF . TRBJ2-4 TRBV4-3 .
TGTGCCAGCAGCCCCTTGACTAGCGGGGGGGCCCCCGGGGAGCTGTTTTTT CASSPLTSGGAPGELFF . TRBJ2-2 TRBV4-2 TRBD2
TGCGCCAGCAGTCATTGCGGGAAACACACCGGGGAGCTGTTTTTT CASSHCGKHTGELFF . TRBJ2-2 TRBV23-1 .
TGTGCCAGCAGTGGATGGACAGACCAGCCCTACGAGCAGTACTTC CASSGWTDQPYEQYF . TRBJ2-7 TRBV25-1 .
TGTGCCAGTAGTACTAGCGGGATCAGCACAGATACGCAGTATTTT CASSTSGISTDTQYF . TRBJ2-3 TRBV19 TRBD2
TGTGCCAGCATGGGGAGGTTCTATGGCTACACCTTC CASMGRFYGYTF . TRBJ1-2 TRBV27 .
TGTGCCAGCGTAACCCGGGCAGGGGTGGTTTCACCCCTCCACTTT CASVTRAGVVSPLHF . TRBJ1-6 TRBV6-1 .
TGTGCCAGCAGCGCCCCAAGGACTAGCGGGGGTTATAGCACAGATACGCAGTATTTT CASSAPRTSGGYSTDTQYF . TRBJ2-3 TRBV9 TRBD2
TGCGCCAGCAGCACCACCCTAGCGGGGAACACAGATACGCAGTATTTT CASSTTLAGNTDTQYF . TRBJ2-3 TRBV10-1 TRBD2
TGCGCCAGCGCATCGGGGGGGCGCACAGATACGCAGTATTTT CASASGGRTDTQYF . TRBJ2-3 TRBV5-1 TRBD2
TGCAGTGCCGGGACACGCTATGGCTACACCTTC CSAGTRYGYTF . TRBJ1-2 TRBV20-1 .
TGTGCCAGCAGTTACCGGAGCGTTGATGGCTACACCTTC CASSYRSVDGYTF few TRBJ1-2 TRBV6-5 .
TGCGCCAGCAGCTCGCCCGGGAGGGCCCCAACGGGAGATACGCAGTATTTT CASSSPGRAPTGDTQYF . TRBJ2-3 TRBV5-1 TRBD2
TGTGCCAGCAGCTTAGCGATAGGGGGGGGGTCAGATACGCAGTATTTT CASSLAIGGGSDTQYF once TRBJ2-3 TRBV7-6 .
TGTGCCAGCAGTATCAGGGGGAGTAATGGCTACACCTTC CASSIRGSNGYTF . TRBJ1-2 TRBV7-2 TRBD1
TGTGCCAGTACCATTGGGACAGGTGGCACTGAAGCTTTCTTT CASTIGTGGTEAFF . TRBJ1-1 TRBV19 TRBD1
TGTGCCAGCAGCTCTGGACGGACAGATCAGCCCCAGCATTTT CASSSGRTDQPQHF . TRBJ1-5 TRBV28 .
TGTGCCAGCAGCTCCCTCGAGGTCCCCCAAAGCTCCTACGAGCAGTACTTC CASSSLEVPQSSYEQYF . TRBJ2-7 TRBV9 .
TGTGCCAGTAGGTACGGGCAGGGCGCCCACTGGGAAGCTTTCTTT CASRYGQGAHWEAFF . TRBJ1-1 TRBV19 .
TGTGCCAGCAGCCAGGGGACAGGGCATTGGTCTGAAGCTTTCTTT CASSQGTGHWSEAFF . TRBJ1-1 TRBV5-6 TRBD1
TGTGCCAGCAGTAGTAACCCGGCCTACGAGCAGTACTTC CASSSNPAYEQYF . TRBJ2-7 TRBV6-6 .
TGTGCCAGCAGCGTAGAGGGCGGGAGCACAGATACGCAGTATTTT CASSVEGGSTDTQYF . TRBJ2-3 TRBV9 .
TGTGCCAGCAGCTTGGGGATAACAGGGAGTCCAGCAACGCAGTACTTC CASSLGITGSPATQYF . TRBJ2-7 TRBV11-3 .
TGTGCCAGCTCACCAGCGCCCGGGACAGGGTTGGGGGGTGAGCAGTTCTTC CASSPAPGTGLGGEQFF . TRBJ2-1 TRBV18 TRBD1
TGTGCCAGCAGTGATCTAGCGGGTTTGGTAAGCTACACCTTC CASSDLAGLVSYTF . TRBJ1-2 TRBV25-1 .
TGCGCCAGCAGCCCACAGGGTATCTACACTGAAGCTTTCTTT CASSPQGIYTEAFF . TRBJ1-1 TRBV4-1 .
TGTGCCAGTACCCCGGGGGGTCGAGTAAACAATGAGCAGTTCTTC CASTPGGRVNNEQFF . TRBJ2-1 TRBV19 TRBD2
TGTGCCAGCAGTTACCTAGGGACAGTCGCCTACGAGCAGTACTTC CASSYLGTVAYEQYF . TRBJ2-7 TRBV6-5 TRBD1
TGTGCCAGCAGCGAAACCAGGGCCCCACCCCTCCACTTT CASSETRAPPLHF . TRBJ1-6 TRBV9 .
TGTGCCAGCAGCCACCAGAATGAGCAGTTCTTC CASSHQNEQFF . TRBJ2-1 TRBV7-6 .